The table lists the clone carrying this TCR beta chain with many counts. This entry comes from a study of early T cells in non-severe SARS-CoV-2 infection. TCRdb recomputed calls from the 5' RACE reads with MiXCR, one row per CDR3 protein. The sample gives tens of thousands of distinct CDR3 sequences, around a tenth of which show up once; 14% to 15% is in the top ten. The V gene's germline CDR1 is DFQATT and CDR2 SNEGSKA (reference sequence). V lost 1 base and J 13 bases, leaving 22 bases between the germline ends. The CDR3 has 14 residues. The receptor was derived from an adult who was a healthcare worker with PCR-confirmed SARS-CoV-2 infection or an uninfected control (not recorded which). The chain joins TRBV20-1 to TRBJ1-1; maybe TRBD1 (5 bases). Sequenced input: whole blood. The CDR3 sequence is CSARGESDSDQVFF. DNA for the CDR3: TGCAGTGCTAGAGGAGAATCTGACAGCGACCAAGTTTTCTTT.